This T cell receptor (beta chain) was observed in a study of blood T cell repertoires in COVID-19. Clinical history reported by participants formed the basis on which cohorts were assigned. The repertoire was sequenced with immunoSEQ multiplex PCR; TCRdb's copy has only in-frame clones and lacks some. The data contain hundreds of thousands of clones, around 89% of them singletons. This receptor was obtained from a young woman who had recovered from COVID-19. The material sequenced was PBMCs or T cells enriched from blood (not recorded which).

CDR3 DNA: TGCGCCAGCAGCCAAGAGGGAACTAGCTCCTACGAGCAGTACTTC. Amino acid sequence: CASSQEGTSSYEQYF. V usage is TRBV4-3 and J usage is TRBJ2-7; TRBD2 is a possible D gene (5 bases). The CDR3 consists of 15 residues. Trimming cost V 0 bases and J 0 bases, with 9 bases left between them. CDR1 is LGHNA and CDR2 is YSLEER in the germline V gene.